This paragraph covers one TCR beta chain sequence. This sample is drawn from a study of blood T cell repertoires in COVID-19. For the study at large: COVID-19 samples collected from the United States, Italy and Spain covered acute and convalescent phases. Sources were T cells, B-cell-depleted T cells, or PBMCs; the material itself was cDNA or gDNA.

Original processing methods: Counts of nucleated cells, estimated from reference gene primer amplification, were obtained. Sequencing was performed with immunoSEQ multiplex PCR; in TCRdb, only in-frame clones are kept and a portion is missing. That table supplies the V and J calls and clone size; D and trimming were determined from the DNA. The sample has approximately 35,000 clones; over 70% are singletons. The CDR3 loop spans 15 amino acids. V was shortened by 4 bases and J by 5 bases, with 18 bases between the two germline ends. Per germline, CDR1 SEHNR and CDR2 FQNEAQ (reference sequence). The rearrangement uses TRBV7-9 and TRBJ2-7; TRBD1 is a possible D gene (6 bases). The sequenced material came from peripheral blood. This TCR came from a man older than 75 with acute or convalescent COVID-19. The CDR3: CASSSPHYRVDEQYF. The DNA for the CDR3 is TGTGCCAGCAGCTCGCCCCACTACAGGGTAGACGAGCAGTACTTC.